These T cell receptor beta chains were read from a single sample in a study of CDR3 diversity in severe acne. TCRdb used MiXCR to reprocess the PCR reads, holding one entry per CDR3 protein. Of around 83,000 distinct CDR3 sequences listed, about 53% are singletons. The sample consisted of blood. The receptors were sampled from a male donor with severe acne vulgaris. The CDR3 runs from the conserved cysteine through the conserved F or W. A D gene is named only where the DNA matches it firmly. The size of a clone is reported for some rows only, either as once, few or many, or as a class for expanded clones.

clone_size	j_call	v_call	d_call	cdr3_nt	cdr3_aa
many	TRBJ2-3	TRBV9	TRBD2	TGTGCCAGCAGCGTAACCGGGACTATGGCGGGGAGTACGCAGTATTTT	CASSVTGTMAGSTQYF
NA	TRBJ1-1	TRBV7-2	NA	TGTGCCAGCAGCTTAGTGTACAGAAACACTGAAGCTTTCTTT	CASSLVYRNTEAFF
many	TRBJ2-3	TRBV12-3/TRBV12-4	NA	TGTGCCAGCAGTTTTTCTAGCACAGATACGCAGTATTTT	CASSFSSTDTQYF
NA	TRBJ2-4	TRBV6-5	TRBD2	TGTGCCAGCAGGGGGACTAGCGGGCCAAACATTCAGTACTTC	CASRGTSGPNIQYF
NA	TRBJ2-7	TRBV4-1	NA	TGCGCCAGCAGCCAAGGAACTCGGTTCGGATACGAGCAGTACTTC	CASSQGTRFGYEQYF
NA	TRBJ1-5	TRBV20-1	TRBD1	TGCAGTGCTCCGGGACAGGGAATCCCATTCGATCAGCCCCAGCATTTT	CSAPGQGIPFDQPQHF
once	TRBJ2-7	TRBV24-1	TRBD2	TGTGCCACCAGTGAACCGCTAGCGGGAAAAATGTCCTACGAGCAGTACTTC	CATSEPLAGKMSYEQYF
NA	TRBJ2-7	TRBV13	TRBD1	TGTGCCAGCAGCCACACCGGGACAGCCTACGAGCAGTACTTC	CASSHTGTAYEQYF
NA	TRBJ1-5	TRBV6-1	TRBD1	TGTGCCAGCAGCCAGGGGACAGGGGGCAATCAGCCCCAGCATTTT	CASSQGTGGNQPQHF
large	TRBJ2-7	TRBV20-1	TRBD2	TGCAGCCATTCGCGCGGGGGTACCTACGAGCAGTACTTC	CSHSRGGTYEQYF
NA	TRBJ2-6	TRBV7-6	NA	TGTGCCAGCAGCATTTCTGGGGCCAACGTCCTGACTTTC	CASSISGANVLTF
NA	TRBJ1-1	TRBV6-5	NA	TGTGCCAGCAAAAAGTCTGGCACTGAAGCTTTCTTT	CASKKSGTEAFF